This is a list of T cell receptor beta chains from one sample in a study of cytomegalovirus exposure and HLA in healthy donors. The method was immunoSEQ multiplex PCR; TCRdb's version includes in-frame clones alone and lacks a portion of them. Of over 200,000 clones in the sample, around 89% were seen once. The sequenced sample consisted of PBMCs. These receptors all come from a woman aged 18-29 years in good health and CMV-seronegative. The CDR3 runs from the conserved cysteine through the conserved F or W. Rows give clone size only sometimes, using once, few, many, or a class for an expanded clone.

clone_size,j_call,v_call,cdr3_aa
.,TRBJ2-5,TRBV6-5,CASSPGLPPTQYF
.,TRBJ1-2,TRBV28,CASSFLTGYIANYGYTF
.,TRBJ1-3,TRBV7-7,CASSEGPDRGNTIYF
.,TRBJ1-3,TRBV27,CASSKQGAGNTIYF
.,TRBJ2-3,TRBV6-5,CASSYRAGGGGTQYF
.,TRBJ2-7,TRBV7-6,CASSPGTSGPYEQYF
once,TRBJ2-1,TRBV5-1,CASSLSGGTHNEQFF
.,TRBJ1-2,TRBV11-1,CASSLSGKGGRGYGYTF
once,TRBJ1-6,TRBV9,CASSVHGDYNSPLHF
once,TRBJ2-3,TRBV11-1,CASSFAGQRPTDTQYF
.,TRBJ2-7,TRBV5-3,CARKSRTVHEQYF
.,TRBJ1-4,TRBV6-6,CASSYSGRSNEKLFF
.,TRBJ1-3,TRBV2,CASRDRGLSGNTIYF
.,TRBJ2-2,TRBV11-2,CASSFPKRDRDTGELFF